Each of the 32 T cell receptor beta chains below was sequenced from the same sample in a study of T cell responses to AZD1222 COVID-19 vaccine. Generated by immunoSEQ multiplex PCR, the TCRdb table keeps only in-frame clones and is missing some. The sample comprises around 96,000 clones, about 86% of which are singletons, and 5.6% rests with the top ten. Material: peripheral blood, obtained 28 days after the second AZD1222 dose. All receptors derive from an adult who received the AZD1222 COVID-19 vaccine.

This clone has just a few counts. The chain is built from TRBV3-1 (or the pseudogene TRBV3-2) and TRBJ2-7, with 10 bases lining up with TRBD2. Germline CDR1 and CDR2: LGHDT and YNNKEL (reference sequence). CDR3 length: 16 amino acids. J was trimmed by 7 bases and V by 6 bases; bases with no gene match: 15. CDR3 DNA: TGTGCCAGCAGTCCCTCTACCGGGACTAGCGCCCTAGAGCAGTACTTC. Translated, it gives CASSPSTGTSALEQYF.

The chain combines TRBV9 with TRBJ2-6; 7 nucleotides agree with TRBD1. The CDR3 sequence is 12 residues long. V shed 3 bases, J shed 17 bases, and the junction held 8 bases outside the gene matches. Germline V gene lookup returns CDR1 SGDLS and CDR2 YYNGEE. As DNA, the CDR3 is TGTGCCAGCAGCGCCTACAGGGGCCCGGTGACTTTC. Its protein product is CASSAYRGPVTF.

V and J are TRBV5-1 and TRBJ2-5, with TRBD2 matching over 9 bases. From germline, CDR1 is SGHRS and CDR2 YFSETQ. This CDR3 is 16 amino acids long. Trimming removed 0 bases from V and 5 bases from J; junction bases left unmatched: 8. The CDR3 sequence: CASSLGETSGAETQYF. In DNA form, the CDR3 reads TGCGCCAGCAGCTTGGGGGAGACTAGCGGCGCGGAGACCCAGTACTTC.

The genes are TRBV5-1 and TRBJ2-1; 9 bases are shared with TRBD1. Unmatched junction bases numbered 8, after V lost 0 bases and J lost 10 bases. CDR1 is SGHRS, CDR2 YFSETQ, per germline. The CDR3 has 15 amino acids. DNA for the CDR3: TGCGCCAGCAGCTTGGAAGGGACAGGGTCCCAGGAGCAGTTCTTC. It specifies CASSLEGTGSQEQFF.

This rearrangement joins TRBV28 to TRBJ1-5, with D perhaps TRBD1 (5 bases). CDR1 MDHEN and CDR2 SYDVKM come from the germline V gene. The germline V and J ends were trimmed by 3 bases and 2 bases, with 17 bases remaining between them. The CDR3 runs to 17 residues. CDR3 nucleotides: TGTGCCAGCAGTTTCGCGGACACCCATCGGGGCAATCAGCCCCAGCATTTT. As protein: CASSFADTHRGNQPQHF.

The rearrangement links TRBV7-9 to TRBJ2-7; D ambiguous. Trimming took off 1 base at V and 3 bases at J, with 7 bases between the two ends. Germline CDR1 SEHNR, CDR2 FQNEAQ (reference sequence). The CDR3 sequence is 13 residues long. The CDR3 DNA reads TGTGCCAGCAGCTTAGACAGCTACTACGAGCAGTACTTC. Translated, it gives CASSLDSYYEQYF.

The V and J genes are TRBV6-6 and TRBJ1-2, with D unclear. V was cut by 6 bases and J by 2 bases, with 13 bases left in between. This CDR3 has 14 amino acids. CDR1 and CDR2 from the germline V gene are MNHNY and SVGAGI (reference sequence). Here the CDR3 DNA reads TGTGCCAGCAGCGTGGCGGGATCCAACTATGGCTACACCTTC. This translates into CASSVAGSNYGYTF.

The genes are TRBV7-9 and TRBJ1-4, with TRBD1 matching 7 bases. Germline V lookup: CDR1 SEHNR, CDR2 FQNEAQ (reference sequence). V trimming: 1 base; J trimming: 4 bases; junction bases outside the gene matches: 9. The CDR3 extends over 17 amino acids. CDR3 in amino acids: CASSLGRPGQINEKLFF. In DNA form, the CDR3 reads TGTGCCAGCAGCTTAGGCCGCCCGGGACAGATTAATGAAAAACTGTTTTTT.

This chain uses TRBV18 with TRBJ2-3, with D tentatively TRBD1 (5 bases). The germline V and J ends were trimmed by 1 base and 6 bases, with 11 bases remaining between them. The CDR3 sequence is 14 residues long. Germline CDR1 KGHSH, CDR2 LQKENI. The CDR3 DNA reads TGTGCCAGCTCACCACTTCAGGGTCGGGATACGCAGTATTTT. It is translated as CASSPLQGRDTQYF.

Only one count was recorded for this clone. V usage is TRBV2 and J usage is TRBJ1-5; D perhaps matches TRBD1 (5 bases). Per the germline V gene, CDR1 is SNHLY and CDR2 is FYNNEI. The germline V and J ends were trimmed by 5 bases and 7 bases, with 12 bases remaining between them. The CDR3 contains 13 residues. The CDR3 sequence: CASSMQGWQPQHF. CDR3 sequence (DNA): TGTGCCAGCAGTATGCAGGGATGGCAGCCCCAGCATTTT. Filled out from reference TRBV2 and TRBJ1-5, the complete variable domain reads EPEVTQTPSHQVTQMGQEVILRCVPISNHLYFYWYRQILGQKVEFLVSFYNNEISEKSEIFDDQFSVERPDGSNFTLKIRSTKLEDSAMYFCASSMQGWQPQHFGDGTRLSIL.

The chain has TRBV5-3 and TRBJ2-1; TRBD2 agrees at 11 bases. TRBV5-3 is designated an ORF whose function remains uncertain. The CDR3 has 14 amino acids. V gave up 3 bases and J gave up 7 bases; unmatched junction bases: 3. CDR3 protein: CARSSGTSGNEQFF. DNA for the CDR3: TGTGCCAGAAGCTCCGGGACTAGCGGTAATGAGCAGTTCTTC.

The rearrangement links TRBV6-5 to TRBJ1-5; D ambiguous. The length of the CDR3 is 12 residues. Trimming removed 6 bases at V and 7 bases at J, with 10 bases between. In germline, CDR1 is MNHEY, CDR2 SVGAGI. The CDR3 nucleotides are TGTGCCAGCAGCACCCTGGGCCAGCCCCAGCATTTT. This translates into CASSTLGQPQHF.

The chain is built from TRBV27 and TRBJ1-2; 9 bases match TRBD1. This CDR3 is 15 amino acids long. Germline CDR1 is MNHEY and CDR2 is SMNVEV (reference sequence). V dropped 6 bases and J dropped 2; count of bases not matched to a gene: 7. The CDR3 loop reads CASSKQGQGNYGYTF. The CDR3, as DNA: TGTGCCAGCAGCAAACAAGGACAGGGGAACTATGGCTACACCTTC.

This chain connects TRBV7-8 to TRBJ1-2; weak D call: TRBD1 (6 bases). Trimming cost V 4 bases and J 3 bases, with 21 bases left between them. Germline V CDR1 and CDR2: SGHVS, FQNEAQ. This CDR3 contains 17 residues. The DNA of the CDR3 is TGTGCCAGCAGCTCCAGAATCACACAGGGTAATCACTATGGCTACACCTTC. This sequence encodes CASSSRITQGNHYGYTF.

V gene TRBV29-1 combines with J gene TRBJ2-1; no firm D call. Trimming took 0 bases from V and 3 from J, leaving 9 bases between them. The CDR3 is 14 residues long. Germline V lookup: CDR1 SQVTM, CDR2 ANQGSEA. CDR3 nucleotide sequence: TGCAGCGTTGAAGAAACCGCCTTCTACAATGAGCAGTTCTTC. Translation: CSVEETAFYNEQFF.

In nucleotides, the CDR3 is TGTGCCAGCAGCCCCGCTCGGGGGAGCTCCTACAATGAGCAGTTCTTC. Amino acid sequence: CASSPARGSSYNEQFF. The rearrangement uses TRBV7-6 and TRBJ2-1; tentative D call: TRBD2 (6 bases). Trimming shortened V by 5 bases and J by 0 bases, and 14 bases separated the two germline ends. CDR1 and CDR2 from the germline V gene are SGHVS and FNYEAQ. The CDR3 covers 16 residues.

This clone was counted a single time. This chain links TRBV29-1 with TRBJ2-1; D is ambiguous. From germline, CDR1 is SQVTM and CDR2 ANQGSEA. The CDR3 sequence is 15 residues long. Between the trimmed V and J ends, which lost 8 bases and 0 bases, there was a span of 17 bases. The chain's CDR3 is CSSTKGSSSYNEQFF. The CDR3 nucleotides are TGCAGCTCAACTAAGGGATCGAGCTCCTACAATGAGCAGTTCTTC.

This chain connects TRBV7-2 to TRBJ1-5, with 8 bases that match TRBD1. Germline CDR1 is SGHTA and CDR2 is FQGNSA. V shed 1 base, J shed 2 bases, and the junction held 4 bases outside the gene matches. The CDR3 sequence is 16 residues long. The CDR3 protein is CASSLGQGAGNQPQHF. DNA of the CDR3: TGTGCCAGCAGCTTAGGCCAGGGGGCCGGCAATCAGCCCCAGCATTTT. The variable domain in full, with the rest retrieved from reference TRBV7-2 and TRBJ1-5, is GAGVSQSPSNKVTEKGKDVELRCDPISGHTALYWYRQSLGQGLEFLIYFQGNSAPDKSGLPSDRFSAERTGGSVSTLTIQRTQQEDSAVYLCASSLGQGAGNQPQHFGDGTRLSIL.

Concerning this clone: Other nucleotide sequences from this sample produce the same CDR3. V gene TRBV5-1 combines with J gene TRBJ2-1, with D possibly being TRBD2 (5 bases). Deletions cut 0 bases from V and 7 bases from J, with 11 bases between. This CDR3 is built from 14 residues. Germline-derived CDR1 and CDR2 are SGHRS and YFSETQ. This CDR3 reads CASSLGLAGNEQFF. CDR3 nucleotide sequence: TGCGCCAGCAGCTTGGGCCTTGCGGGTAATGAGCAGTTCTTC.

Here the CDR3 DNA reads TGCAGCGTCCACCGACTAGCGCCTTCGAACACCGGGGAGCTGTTTTTT. Translated: CSVHRLAPSNTGELFF. The genes are TRBV29-1 and TRBJ2-2, with 8 bases fitting TRBD2. The CDR3 covers 16 residues. Trimming cost V 6 bases and J 0 bases; bases outside gene matches: 9. Germline CDR1 and CDR2: SQVTM and ANQGSEA.

The V gene is TRBV4-2, the J gene TRBJ2-7; D is perhaps TRBD1 or TRBD2 (6 bases each). Trimming cost V 1 base and J 6 bases, with 22 bases left between them. This CDR3 spans 17 amino acids. Germline CDR1 reads LGHNA; CDR2 reads YNFKEQ. In nucleotides, the CDR3 is TGTGCCAGCAGCCAAGTGGGGGCGGGGTTAGGTGGGCTCGAGCAGTACTTC. It codes for CASSQVGAGLGGLEQYF.

This chain uses TRBV12-3 or TRBV12-4 with TRBJ2-5, with a possible D match to TRBD1 (6 bases). This CDR3 spans 12 amino acids. V was pared by 3 bases and J by 4 bases, with 6 bases between. CDR3 coding DNA: TGTGCCAGCAGTTTGGACAGAGAGACCCAGTACTTC. It codes for CASSLDRETQYF.

V usage is TRBV30 and J usage is TRBJ2-3, with no clear D. V lost 1 base and J 9 bases, leaving 8 bases between the germline ends. Germline V CDR1 and CDR2: GTSNPN, SVGIG (reference sequence). The CDR3 loop spans 11 amino acids. CDR3 region: CAWSGSTTQYF. As DNA, the CDR3 is TGTGCCTGGAGTGGGAGTACAACGCAGTATTTT.

The gene calls are TRBV5-1 and TRBJ1-2, with a possible D match to TRBD1 (6 bases). The CDR3 covers 12 residues. V was clipped by 2 bases and J by 5 bases, with 7 bases between them. Germline loops: CDR1 SGHRS, CDR2 YFSETQ. The DNA of the CDR3 is TGCGCCAGCAGCTTAACAGGGTATGGCTACACCTTC. Protein product: CASSLTGYGYTF.

This clone has just a few counts. V gene TRBV7-2 combines with J gene TRBJ1-2; TRBD1 matches at 8 bases. The junction had 3 bases not matched to a gene; V was cut back by 0 bases and J by 6 bases. CDR1 and CDR2 from the germline V gene are SGHTA and FQGNSA. The CDR3 covers 14 residues. The CDR3 region is CASSLARDRNGYTF. CDR3 DNA: TGTGCCAGCAGCTTAGCCCGGGACAGGAATGGCTACACCTTC.

The J gene is TRBJ2-1, the V gene TRBV2; the match to TRBD1 covers 9 bases. The CDR3 runs to 12 residues. The trim removed 6 bases at V and 6 bases at J, leaving 0 bases unmatched. Germline values: CDR1 SNHLY, CDR2 FYNNEI. This CDR3 is CASRDRGNEQFF. The CDR3 DNA is TGTGCCAGCAGGGACAGGGGCAATGAGCAGTTCTTC.

This chain connects TRBV5-1 to TRBJ2-7; 8 bases agree with TRBD1. Germline trimming cut 4 bases from V and 5 bases from J; bases unmatched to any gene: 5. CDR1 SGHRS and CDR2 YFSETQ come from the germline V gene. The CDR3 totals 13 residues. In nucleotides, the CDR3 is TGCGCCAGCAGCCCGGACAGGGCCAACGAGCAGTACTTC. Its protein product is CASSPDRANEQYF.

This rearrangement joins TRBV20-1 to TRBJ2-4; D is unclear. Trimming took 4 bases from V and 9 from J, leaving 10 bases between them. Per the germline V gene, CDR1 is DFQATT and CDR2 is SNEGSKA (reference sequence). This CDR3 comprises 11 residues. The CDR3 DNA is TGCAGTGCTAAGTTCGTGGGCATTCAGTACTTC. Amino acid sequence: CSAKFVGIQYF.

The chain is built from TRBV14 and TRBJ2-5; maybe TRBD1 (5 bases). The germline V gene encodes CDR1 SGHDN and CDR2 FVKESK. V shed 4 bases and J shed 1 base, with 16 bases lying between them. This CDR3 contains 16 residues. DNA of the CDR3: TGTGCCAGCAGCCCATGGGATATCAGGGTCCAAGAGACCCAGTACTTC. This encodes CASSPWDIRVQETQYF.

This clone was seen only once. The chain joins TRBV5-5 to TRBJ1-2; the D is unclear. Looked up from germline, CDR1 is SGHKS and CDR2 is YYEKEE (reference sequence). Trimming left V 4 bases short and J 1 base short, with 8 bases between. This CDR3 spans 13 amino acids. CDR3 in DNA: TGTGCCAGCAGCCAGGACCGTAACTATGGCTACACCTTC. Its protein product is CASSQDRNYGYTF.

In this sample, this clone turned up a few times. The chain links TRBV29-1 to TRBJ2-7, with 10 bases identical to TRBD1. The CDR3 contains 16 residues. V shed 6 bases and J 2 bases; nucleotides not matched to a gene: 13. CDR1 is SQVTM, CDR2 ANQGSEA, per germline. The CDR3 loop is CSVRAPWTGGTYEQYF. CDR3 DNA sequence: TGCAGCGTCCGGGCTCCTTGGACAGGGGGAACCTACGAGCAGTACTTC.

The genes are TRBV20-1 and TRBJ2-7; D ambiguous. This CDR3 region has 11 residues. The germline V gene has CDR1 DFQATT and CDR2 SNEGSKA (reference sequence). V lost 3 bases and J lost 5, with 8 bases in between. DNA of the CDR3: TGCAGTGCTAGTCAAGGGAACGAGCAGTACTTC. Protein: CSASQGNEQYF.